This is a list of T cell receptor beta chains from one sample in a study of CD8 T cells in Susac syndrome. MiXCR was run by TCRdb on the immunoSEQ multiplex PCR reads, yielding one entry per CDR3 protein. The data show approximately 120,000 distinct CDR3 sequences, 80% to 95% seen once. The sequencing input was CD4+ T cells from PBMCs. These receptors came from a human donor in good health. Both conserved end residues are part of each CDR3.

V gene	J gene	CDR3 protein
TRBV4-3	TRBJ2-3	CASSQDSGDTDTQYF
TRBV5-1	TRBJ1-5	CASSLYDRTEQPQHF
TRBV20-1	TRBJ1-2	CSARATVSYGYTF
TRBV5-4	TRBJ2-5	CASSSAGRGETQYF
TRBV2	TRBJ2-3	CASRLRGAGDTQYF
TRBV4-3	TRBJ2-1	CASSQAEAGFAEQFF
TRBV10-3	TRBJ2-3	CAISDYPVTDTQYF
TRBV4-3	TRBJ2-1	CATGDRDSSYNEQFF
TRBV27	TRBJ1-1	CASSFSAGGFGTEAFF
TRBV19	TRBJ2-1	CASSIGPGLVFHEQFF
TRBV4-1	TRBJ2-1	CASSQGWAGFALGHNEQFF
TRBV7-2	TRBJ1-5	CASSVDRGFNQPQHF
TRBV5-1	TRBJ2-1	CASSSGRSYNEQFF
TRBV4-1	TRBJ2-3	CASSLRAGAIDTQYF
TRBV7-9	TRBJ2-1	CASGRAVNEQFF
TRBV4-3	TRBJ2-3	CASRAKMSGEAQYF
TRBV7-9	TRBJ1-1	CASSPRQGVNTEAFF
TRBV6-2/TRBV6-3	TRBJ2-6	CASSHPRTPGQGASGANVLTF
TRBV6-4	TRBJ2-2	CASRPDPLSTGELFF
TRBV20-1	TRBJ2-7	CSARDPGQGAYEQYF
TRBV7-9	TRBJ1-6	CASSVRIRPIPPLHF
TRBV12-3/TRBV12-4	TRBJ1-1	CASRLRSSGTEAFF
TRBV19	TRBJ1-1	CASSPIRDDTEAFF
TRBV27	TRBJ1-2	CASSLREVGGYTF
TRBV27	TRBJ2-5	CASSGPPWGLNHQETQYF
TRBV2	TRBJ2-1	CASSSGLYEQFF
TRBV7-2	TRBJ2-7	CASSLPGAKYEQYF
TRBV27	TRBJ1-1	CASSLEVHPNTEAFF
TRBV6-1	TRBJ2-2	CASREPGPPNTGELFF
TRBV3-1	TRBJ2-7	CASSQGTRTYEQYF
TRBV5-1	TRBJ1-1	CASSLEGPEAFF
TRBV7-2	TRBJ2-5	CASSRVVETQYF
TRBV20-1	TRBJ1-4	CSAPDRDQGFNEKLFF
TRBV11-2	TRBJ2-4	CASSLVGRGNIQYF
TRBV2	TRBJ1-1	CAGGDRRGTEAFF
TRBV7-9	TRBJ2-7	CASSLGDSRTYEQYF
TRBV20-1	TRBJ2-4	CSAVGTSRAKNIQYF
TRBV19	TRBJ1-5	CASSISSQGSLQPQHF
TRBV27	TRBJ2-7	CASRWGRDYEQYF
TRBV19	TRBJ2-1	CASSIGRVDEQFF
TRBV9	TRBJ2-7	CASSAAGLAGDEQYF
TRBV24-1	TRBJ2-2	CATSDSAGKDTGELFF
TRBV4-3	TRBJ1-1	CASSQEGDTEAFF
TRBV20-1	TRBJ2-7	CSATEGIQGRSYEQYF
TRBV4-2	TRBJ2-7	CASRASGEREQYF
TRBV13	TRBJ2-3	CASSSTGISGTYTDTQYF
TRBV2	TRBJ1-1	CASRSRVSDTEAFF